These 25 T cell receptor beta chains originate from one sample sequenced in a study of cytomegalovirus exposure and HLA in healthy donors. The PCR contained 60 Vbeta and 13 Jbeta primers. The protocol was immunoSEQ multiplex PCR, while the TCRdb copy is restricted to in-frame clones and leaves out a portion. Counted here are over 200,000 clones, 82% occurring once; the ten biggest clones make up 6%. Material for sequencing was PBMCs. The receptors here all came from a man aged 35 to 55 in good health and CMV-seropositive.

This chain joins TRBV7-7 and TRBJ1-4, with D perhaps matching TRBD1 (5 bases). The V and J ends lost 5 bases and 7 bases respectively, with 11 bases between them. Germline V lookup: CDR1 SSHAT, CDR2 FNYEAQ (reference sequence). CDR3 size: 13 residues. For the CDR3, the DNA is TGTGCCAGCAGCCCCGGGACTGCTGAAAAACTGTTTTTT. It specifies CASSPGTAEKLFF.

This clone was found a few times. The chain joins TRBV27 to TRBJ1-2; TRBD1 matches at 7 bases. The V gene's germline CDR1 is MNHEY and CDR2 SMNVEV (reference sequence). CDR3 length equals 13 residues. Unmatched junction bases numbered 5, after V lost 2 bases and J lost 8 bases. This chain's CDR3 is CASSLDRAGGYTF. The CDR3 DNA reads as TGTGCCAGCAGTTTAGACAGGGCGGGCGGCTACACCTTC.

This clone was picked up one time. V is TRBV14 and J is TRBJ2-3; the D gene is possibly TRBD1 (5 bases). Trimming took 3 bases from V and 0 from J, leaving 13 bases between them. CDR1 and CDR2 (germline): SGHDN, FVKESK. The CDR3 is 16 amino acids. This CDR3 reads CASSQVTAPSTDTQYF. The DNA for the CDR3 is TGTGCCAGCAGCCAGGTGACAGCACCTAGCACAGATACGCAGTATTTT.

The rearrangement joins TRBV9 to TRBJ1-4; a weak D match, TRBD1 (6 bases). Germline lookup yields CDR1 SGDLS and CDR2 YYNGEE. Trimming stripped 4 bases from V and 4 bases from J, with 14 bases between. This CDR3 spans 15 amino acids. The CDR3 sequence is CASSKDGGLNEKLFF. The CDR3 DNA sequence: TGTGCCAGCAGCAAGGACGGGGGGCTTAATGAAAAACTGTTTTTT. Complete variable domain (other parts from reference TRBV9 and TRBJ1-4): DSGVTQTPKHLITATGQRVTLRCSPRSGDLSVYWYQQSLDQGLQFLIQYYNGEERAKGNILERFSAQQFPDLHSELNLSSLELGDSALYFCASSKDGGLNEKLFFGSGTQLSVL.

The genes are TRBV27 and TRBJ2-7; TRBD2 agrees at 7 bases. Per the germline V gene, CDR1 is MNHEY and CDR2 is SMNVEV (reference sequence). The CDR3 spans 14 residues. V dropped 6 bases and J dropped 2; count of bases not matched to a gene: 7. In DNA form, the CDR3 reads TGTGCCAGCAGCACCGGACTAGGTGCCTACGAGCAGTACGTC. Protein sequence: CASSTGLGAYEQYV.

The chain employs TRBV7-3 and TRBJ1-1, with D possibly being TRBD1 (5 bases). Trimming removed 2 bases from V and 1 base from J, with 11 bases in between. The germline V gene encodes CDR1 SGHTA and CDR2 FQGTGA. The length of the CDR3 is 15 residues. CDR3 protein: CASSLLPRANTEAFF. CDR3 in DNA: TGTGCCAGCAGCTTACTCCCCAGGGCGAACACTGAAGCTTTCTTT.

This chain uses TRBV11-3 with TRBJ2-2; possibly TRBD1 for D (6 bases). Trimming pared 0 bases from V and 3 bases from J, leaving 11 bases between. The CDR3 covers 16 residues. Per germline, CDR1 SGHNT and CDR2 YENEEA. DNA of the CDR3: TGTGCCAGCAGCTTAGATGGACAGCAATACACCGGGGAGCTGTTTTTT. Translating it yields CASSLDGQQYTGELFF. The full variable domain, its missing parts supplied by reference TRBV11-3 and TRBJ2-2, is EAGVVQSPRYKIIEKKQPVAFWCNPISGHNTLYWYLQNLGQGPELLIRYENEEAVDDSQLPKDRFSAERLKGVDSTLKIQPAELGDSAVYLCASSLDGQQYTGELFFGEGSRLTVL.

The chain couples TRBV9 to TRBJ2-3; 7 bases fit TRBD1. This CDR3 is 15 amino acids long. After removal of 3 bases from V and 4 bases from J, the junction contained 8 bases not matched to a gene. CDR1 and CDR2 (germline): SGDLS, YYNGEE. CDR3 residues: CASSGQGLVADTQYF. The DNA for the CDR3 is TGTGCCAGCAGCGGACAGGGCTTAGTGGCAGATACGCAGTATTTT.

The CDR3 bases are TGCGCCAGCAGCCGAGGACAGGGGGCATGGGGTGAGCAGTTCTTC. Protein sequence: CASSRGQGAWGEQFF. The gene calls are TRBV4-1 and TRBJ2-1; 11 positions agree with TRBD1. This CDR3 has 15 amino acids. V dropped 4 bases and J dropped 9; count of bases not matched to a gene: 8. CDR1 and CDR2 (germline): MGHRA, YSYEKL.

The chain uses TRBV20-1 and TRBJ1-1; no reliable D call. This CDR3 has 11 amino acids. V was shortened by 2 bases and J by 9 bases, with 10 bases between the two germline ends. Looked up from germline, CDR1 is DFQATT and CDR2 is SNEGSKA (reference sequence). DNA for the CDR3: TGCAGTGCTAGATCTCCGGGTCAAGCTTTCTTT. Its translation: CSARSPGQAFF.

The genes are TRBV2 and TRBJ2-7, with TRBD2 identical over 8 bases. The CDR3 covers 14 residues. V dropped 7 bases and J dropped 7; count of bases not matched to a gene: 12. CDR1 SNHLY and CDR2 FYNNEI come from the germline V gene. CDR3 sequence reads: CASKRVAGRTEQYV. The CDR3, as DNA: TGTGCCAGCAAAAGGGTAGCGGGACGTACGGAGCAGTACGTC.

The gene calls are TRBV11-3 and TRBJ2-7, with D maybe TRBD1 (6 bases). The CDR3 is 12 amino acids. Germline CDR1 SGHNT, CDR2 YENEEA. V was cut by 1 base and J by 5 bases, with 6 bases left in between. The CDR3, as DNA: TGTGCCAGCAGCTTAGCAGGGGACGAGCAGTACTTC. It yields the protein CASSLAGDEQYF.

This chain joins TRBV20-1 and TRBJ1-1; no reliable D call. The germline V and J ends were trimmed by 3 bases and 8 bases, with 10 bases remaining between them. Germline CDR1 DFQATT, CDR2 SNEGSKA (reference sequence). The CDR3 spans 11 residues. The CDR3 spells CSASERSEAFF. CDR3 bases: TGCAGTGCTAGCGAGCGCTCGGAAGCTTTCTTT.

The chain uses TRBV10-2 and TRBJ2-7; D perhaps matches TRBD1 (5 bases). V was shortened by 6 bases and J by 3 bases, with 18 bases between the two germline ends. The CDR3 runs 15 residues. Per the germline V gene, CDR1 is WSHSY and CDR2 is SAAADI. The DNA of the CDR3 is TGCGCCAGCAGGGCTGGACATGTCACAGGCTACGAGCAGTACGTC. It codes for CASRAGHVTGYEQYV.

The chain links TRBV6-5 to TRBJ1-2; a weak D match, TRBD1 (6 bases). The CDR3 consists of 14 residues. Per the germline V gene, CDR1 is MNHEY and CDR2 is SVGAGI. Trimming pared 2 bases from V and 3 bases from J, leaving 10 bases between. The CDR3 reads CASSYGGEDYGYTF. CDR3 DNA sequence: TGTGCCAGCAGTTACGGGGGCGAAGACTATGGCTACACCTTC.

The rearrangement uses TRBV30 and TRBJ1-5; D is ambiguous. V dropped 0 bases and J dropped 3 bases, with 6 bases sitting between them. This CDR3 comprises 13 residues. CDR1 and CDR2 from the germline V gene are GTSNPN and SVGIG (reference sequence). The CDR3 nucleotides are TGTGCCTGGAGTGTGCAGGCCAATCAGCCCCAGCATTTT. It specifies CAWSVQANQPQHF.

In this sample, this clone turned up once. This chain uses TRBV14 with TRBJ1-2; 7 positions agree with TRBD1. The CDR3 loop spans 15 amino acids. The ends lost 3 bases at V and 4 bases at J; junction bases unmatched: 8. The germline V gene has CDR1 SGHDN and CDR2 FVKESK. The CDR3 protein is CASSQGRGPGYGYTF. CDR3 DNA sequence: TGTGCCAGCAGCCAGGGTAGGGGGCCTGGCTATGGCTACACCTTC.

V and J are TRBV18 and TRBJ1-3; D is undetermined. CDR1 is KGHSH and CDR2 is LQKENI in the germline V gene. Trimming took off 0 bases at V and 4 bases at J, with 13 bases between the two ends. The CDR3 spans 16 residues. The CDR3 loop is CASSPPGGPGGNTIYF. As DNA, the CDR3 is TGTGCCAGCTCACCACCTGGCGGTCCCGGGGGAAACACCATATATTTT.

The genes are TRBV18 and TRBJ2-2; TRBD2 matches 10 bases. The CDR3 is 16 amino acids. From germline, CDR1 is KGHSH and CDR2 LQKENI. Trimming at V came to 5 bases and at J to 7 bases, leaving 10 bases not matched to a gene. The chain's CDR3 is CASSSRLAGIGGELFF. CDR3 DNA: TGTGCCAGCTCATCGAGACTAGCGGGTATCGGCGGGGAGCTGTTTTTT.

CDR3 residues: CASSLAVSASGGELFF. As DNA, the CDR3 is TGTGCCAGCAGCTTGGCTGTCTCAGCCTCGGGCGGGGAGCTGTTTTTT. The chain has TRBV5-6 and TRBJ2-2; D is uncertain. CDR1 is SGHDT and CDR2 is YYEEEE in the germline V gene. V shed 0 bases and J shed 7 bases, with 16 bases lying between them. CDR3 size: 16 residues. The variable domain in full, with the rest retrieved from reference TRBV5-6 and TRBJ2-2, is DAGVTQSPTHLIKTRGQQVTLRCSPKSGHDTVSWYQQALGQGPQFIFQYYEEEERQRGNFPDRFSGHQFPNYSSELNVNALLLGDSALYLCASSLAVSASGGELFFGEGSRLTVL.

The rearrangement joins TRBV6-1 to TRBJ2-7; 9 bases line up with TRBD2. The CDR3 sequence is 15 residues long. Germline assignment: CDR1 MNHNS and CDR2 SASEGT. Unmatched junction bases numbered 11, after V lost 4 bases and J lost 7 bases. The CDR3 bases are TGTGCCAGCAGTGGCGGGAGGGCGGGAGAGGAAGAGCAGTACTTC. This codes for CASSGGRAGEEEQYF.

This clone occurred once. The rearrangement uses TRBV5-1 and TRBJ2-1; 9 nucleotides match TRBD2. After removal of 4 bases from V and 9 bases from J, the junction contained 14 bases not matched to a gene. CDR3 length equals 16 residues. Germline CDR1 SGHRS, CDR2 YFSETQ. The CDR3 reads CASSGGIAGVDSEQFF. CDR3 in DNA: TGCGCCAGCAGCGGGGGCATAGCGGGAGTCGATAGTGAGCAGTTCTTC.

This clone was counted a few times. This chain uses TRBV11-2 with TRBJ2-1, with D possibly matching TRBD1 (6 bases). In germline, CDR1 is SGHAT, CDR2 FQNNGV. The CDR3 length is 15 residues. V was trimmed by 4 bases and J by 5 bases, leaving 15 bases between them. CDR3 bases: TGTGCCAGCAGCTCGGGACAAATAAGGAACAATGAGCAGTTCTTC. This sequence encodes CASSSGQIRNNEQFF.

The V call is TRBV6-6, the J call TRBJ1-5; 8 bases line up with TRBD1. CDR3 length: 14 residues. V shed 6 bases, J shed 2 bases, and the junction held 3 bases outside the gene matches. From germline, CDR1 is MNHNY and CDR2 SVGAGI (reference sequence). The CDR3 DNA reads TGTGCCAGCAGAGGGACAGGAGGCAATCAGCCCCAGCATTTT. It translates to CASRGTGGNQPQHF.

This rearrangement joins TRBV9 to TRBJ1-1; D is unclear. This CDR3 is 12 amino acids long. V was shortened by 0 bases and J by 4 bases, with 4 bases between the two germline ends. The V gene's germline CDR1 is SGDLS and CDR2 YYNGEE. Here the CDR3 reads CASSVDSTEAFF. The CDR3 DNA reads TGTGCCAGCAGCGTAGACTCCACTGAAGCTTTCTTT. The full variable domain, completed using reference TRBV9 and TRBJ1-1, is DSGVTQTPKHLITATGQRVTLRCSPRSGDLSVYWYQQSLDQGLQFLIQYYNGEERAKGNILERFSAQQFPDLHSELNLSSLELGDSALYFCASSVDSTEAFFGQGTRLTVV.